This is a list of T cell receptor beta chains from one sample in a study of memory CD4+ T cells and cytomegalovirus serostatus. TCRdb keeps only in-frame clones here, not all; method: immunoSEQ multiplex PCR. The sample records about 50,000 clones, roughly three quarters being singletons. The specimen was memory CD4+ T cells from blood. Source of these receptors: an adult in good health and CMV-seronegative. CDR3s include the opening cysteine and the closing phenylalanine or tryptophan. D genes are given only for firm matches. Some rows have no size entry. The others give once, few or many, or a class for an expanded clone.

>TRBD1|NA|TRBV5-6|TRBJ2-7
CASSLDRTGGEQYF
TGTGCCAGCAGCTTGGATAGGACAGGGGGCGAGCAGTACTTC
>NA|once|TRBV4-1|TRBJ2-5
CASSQGRKETQYF
TGCGCCAGCAGCCAAGGACGGAAAGAGACCCAGTACTTC
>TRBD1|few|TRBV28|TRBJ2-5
CASSVPGQGQETQYF
TGTGCCAGCAGTGTCCCGGGACAGGGGCAAGAGACCCAGTACTTC
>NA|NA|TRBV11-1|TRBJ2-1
CASSRDLDNEQFF
TGTGCCAGCAGCCGGGACCTCGACAATGAGCAGTTCTTC
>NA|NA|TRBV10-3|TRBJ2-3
CAITPGATDTQYF
TGTGCCATCACTCCTGGGGCGACGGATACGCAGTATTTT
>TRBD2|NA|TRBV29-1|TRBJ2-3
CSVDVAGTTDTQYF
TGCAGCGTTGACGTAGCGGGGACGACAGATACGCAGTATTTT
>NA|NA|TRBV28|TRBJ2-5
CASSPGSMGGRETQYF
TGTGCCAGCAGTCCCGGGTCCATGGGAGGTAGAGAGACCCAGTACTTC
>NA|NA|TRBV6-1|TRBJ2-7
CASSEGRYEQYF
TGTGCCAGCAGTGAGGGTCGCTACGAGCAGTACTTC
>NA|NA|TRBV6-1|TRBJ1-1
CASNYGEGSLEAFF
TGTGCCAGCAATTACGGGGAGGGAAGCCTTGAAGCTTTCTTT
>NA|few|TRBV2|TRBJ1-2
CASSGVGYGYTF
TGTGCCAGCAGTGGGGTTGGCTATGGCTACACCTTC
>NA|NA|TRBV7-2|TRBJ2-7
CASSRWTSYEQYF
TGTGCCAGCAGCCGCTGGACTTCCTACGAGCAGTACTTC
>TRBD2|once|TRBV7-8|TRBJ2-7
CASSLVAGAISYEQYF
TGTGCCAGCAGCTTAGTAGCGGGAGCGATCTCCTACGAGCAGTACTTC
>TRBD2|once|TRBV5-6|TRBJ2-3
CASSGGTSGRETQYF
TGTGCCAGCAGCGGAGGGACTAGCGGGAGGGAAACGCAGTATTTT
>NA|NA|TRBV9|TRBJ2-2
CASSVGGRGGTGELFF
TGTGCCAGCAGCGTAGGAGGCAGGGGAGGAACCGGGGAGCTGTTTTTT
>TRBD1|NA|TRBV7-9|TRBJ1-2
CASSYGQGGYTF
TGTGCCAGCAGCTACGGACAGGGTGGCTACACCTTC
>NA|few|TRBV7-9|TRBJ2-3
CASSSLGLRTDTQYF
TGTGCCAGCAGCTCGCTGGGCCTTCGCACAGATACGCAGTATTTT
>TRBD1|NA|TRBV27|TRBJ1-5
CASSSAKGQAHNQPQHF
TGTGCCAGCAGTTCAGCGAAGGGACAGGCCCACAATCAGCCCCAGCATTTT
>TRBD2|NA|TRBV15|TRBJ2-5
CATSRDKSGRETQYF
TGTGCCACCAGCAGAGATAAAAGCGGGAGGGAGACCCAGTACTTC
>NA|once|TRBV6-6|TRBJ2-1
CASSYESNEQFF
TGTGCCAGCAGTTACGAGTCGAATGAGCAGTTCTTC
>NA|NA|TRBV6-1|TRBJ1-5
CASSDWANSNQPQHF
TGTGCCAGCAGTGATTGGGCCAATAGCAATCAGCCCCAGCATTTT
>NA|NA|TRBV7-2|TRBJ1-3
CASSLDSGASGNTIYF
TGTGCCAGCAGCTTAGATTCAGGTGCTTCTGGAAACACCATATATTTT
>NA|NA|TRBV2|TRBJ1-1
CASIAGESNTEAFF
TGTGCCAGCATAGCGGGAGAGTCGAACACTGAAGCTTTCTTT
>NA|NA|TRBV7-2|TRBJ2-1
CASSLSWRQFF
TGTGCCAGCAGCTTGAGTTGGAGGCAGTTCTTC
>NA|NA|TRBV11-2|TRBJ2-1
CASRPPTPNNEQFF
TGTGCCAGCAGACCGCCGACTCCTAACAATGAGCAGTTCTTC
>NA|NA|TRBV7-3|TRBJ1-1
CASSLVGGSEAFF
TGTGCCAGCAGCTTGGTCGGGGGCTCTGAAGCTTTCTTT
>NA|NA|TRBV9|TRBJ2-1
CAPQEQFF
TGTGCCCCCCAGGAGCAGTTCTTC
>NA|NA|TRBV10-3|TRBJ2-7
CAISDQRTSSYEQYF
TGTGCCATCAGCGATCAGCGGACGAGCTCCTACGAGCAGTACTTC
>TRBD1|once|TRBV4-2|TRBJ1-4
CASSQTGGTNEKLFF
TGTGCCAGCAGCCAAACAGGGGGTACTAATGAAAAACTGTTTTTT
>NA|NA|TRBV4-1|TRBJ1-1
CASSQDRGRQVGDTEAFF
TGCGCCAGCAGCCAAGATCGGGGAAGACAGGTGGGGGACACTGAAGCTTTCTTT
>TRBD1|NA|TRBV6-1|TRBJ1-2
CASSATGTGGGLHGYTF
TGTGCCAGCAGTGCCACCGGGACAGGGGGCGGTTTACATGGCTACACCTTC
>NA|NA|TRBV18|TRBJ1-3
CASSPPSGPSGNTIYF
TGTGCCAGCTCACCACCTTCGGGGCCCTCTGGAAACACCATATATTTT
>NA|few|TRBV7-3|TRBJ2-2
CASSKGQMAGELFF
TGTGCCAGCAGCAAGGGCCAGATGGCCGGGGAGCTGTTTTTT
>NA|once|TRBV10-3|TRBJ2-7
CAISGGWEQYF
TGTGCCATCAGTGGGGGTTGGGAGCAGTACTTC
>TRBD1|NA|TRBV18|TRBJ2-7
CASSETGGLGGRRYEQYF
TGTGCCAGCTCAGAGACAGGGGGCCTGGGCGGGAGACGCTACGAGCAGTACTTC
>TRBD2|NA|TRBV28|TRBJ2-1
CASSLVAGVTPNEQFF
TGTGCCAGCAGTTTAGTAGCGGGAGTGACGCCGAATGAGCAGTTCTTC
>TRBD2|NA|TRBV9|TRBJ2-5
CASSVSPLAGVGETQYF
TGTGCCAGCAGCGTATCTCCCTTAGCGGGAGTTGGCGAGACCCAGTACTTC
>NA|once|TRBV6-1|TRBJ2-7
CASSGYPGQGYLGQYF
TGTGCCAGCAGTGGATACCCGGGACAAGGGTATTTGGGGCAGTACTTC
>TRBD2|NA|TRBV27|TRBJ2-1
CASRGGPSEQFF
TGTGCCAGCAGGGGAGGGCCCTCTGAGCAGTTCTTC
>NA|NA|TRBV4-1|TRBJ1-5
CASSPRGVVNQPQHF
TGCGCCAGCAGCCCACGCGGGGTCGTCAATCAGCCCCAGCATTTT
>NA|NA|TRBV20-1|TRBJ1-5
CSANNLGTQHF
TGCAGTGCCAATAATCTCGGGACCCAGCATTTT
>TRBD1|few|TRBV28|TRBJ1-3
CASTQPLRGLGGNTIYF
TGTGCCAGCACCCAACCTCTTAGGGGGCTTGGTGGAAACACCATATATTTT
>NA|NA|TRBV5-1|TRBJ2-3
CASSLGRGPSTDTQYF
TGCGCCAGCAGCTTGGGTCGGGGGCCCAGCACAGATACGCAGTATTTT
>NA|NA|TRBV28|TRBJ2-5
CASSFVLSRGTQYF
TGTGCCAGCAGTTTCGTTCTCTCCAGGGGGACCCAGTACTTC